This TCR beta chain came from a study of OX40 agonist ivuxolimab in advanced cancers. The protocol was immunoSEQ multiplex PCR, while the TCRdb copy is restricted to in-frame clones and leaves out a portion. The sample includes tens of thousands of clones, approximately 81% of them seen just once. This clone was recorded once. Germline CDR1 and CDR2: SEHNR and FQNEAQ (reference sequence). With 1 base removed from V and 2 bases from J, the gap between germline ends came to 18 bases. The CDR3 consists of 18 residues. The chain employs TRBV7-9 and TRBJ2-1; either TRBD1 or TRBD2 may supply D (5 bases each). This clonotype originated in an adult with an advanced solid tumor such as melanoma, head and neck, liver or kidney cancer. Sequences were derived from CD4+ or CD8+ T cells sorted from blood, sampled in a trial of the OX40 agonist ivuxolimab. CDR3 DNA: TGTGCCAGCAGCTTAGATGTGGGAACGGGGCTGGCCTACAATGAGCAGTTCTTC. Translating it yields CASSLDVGTGLAYNEQFF.